This paragraph reports one TCR beta chain. Its antigen is currently unknown. Trimming removed 5 bases at V and 8 bases at J, with 18 bases between. The CDR3 has 15 amino acids. Per germline, CDR1 MNHEY and CDR2 SVGAGI. These data are taken from a study of blood T cells in healthy people across ages. A J-beta primer mix and a sample-barcoded 5' primer were used in a second PCR of roughly 6 to 11 cycles. Each cDNA molecule was tagged by a template-switch adaptor that had 12 random nucleotides. A single record per CDR3 protein comes from TCRdb applying MiXCR to the 5' RACE reads. The sample holds 650,000 to 1,000,000 distinct CDR3 sequences, about 36% seen once. Study-wide results and limits: Because donor CMV status was unknown, expanded clonotype changes were possibly confounded. The study found more naive CD4+ cells and higher diversity in long-lived than aged donors. Since the PBMCs were unsorted, naive and antigen-experienced cells could not be conclusively compared.

The chain links TRBV6-5 to TRBJ1-4; weak D call: TRBD1 (6 bases). Sequenced material: blood. The TCR originated in a man aged 18 to 30 in good health. The CDR3: CASSIDTGLEEKLFF. In nucleotides, the CDR3 is TGTGCCAGCAGTATCGATACAGGGCTGGAGGAAAAACTGTTTTTT.